This passage covers 26 T cell receptor beta chains from one sample sequenced in a study of regulatory T cells in long-lasting Graves disease. Noted time point: newly diagnosed GD, antithyroid drugs for less than 3 months. Preparation of the TCR library used RNA extracted from PBMCs. Researchers made TCR beta libraries by using iRepertoire HTBI primers and running Arm-PCR on CDR3 regions. TCRdb passed the multiplex PCR reads through MiXCR, listing each CDR3 protein once. The repertoire includes roughly 350,000 distinct CDR3 sequences, around 15% of them detected once, and roughly 27% sits in the top ten. The data were also submitted as part of a second study, on T cells in Graves' hyperthyroidism and ophthalmopathy.

Sample: peripheral blood mononuclear cells (PBMCs), taken at new diagnosis, from a patient treated with antithyroid drugs. All receptors derive from a man aged 35-49 years with Graves disease.

The V gene is TRBV28, the J gene TRBJ2-1; D is perhaps TRBD2 (5 bases). This CDR3 is built from 15 residues. Trimming removed 2 bases from V and 6 bases from J, with 14 bases in between. Germline V gives CDR1 MDHEN, CDR2 SYDVKM. As DNA, the CDR3 is TGTGCCAGCAGTTTAGGTAGCGCCTCAACCAATGAGCAGTTCTTC. Encoded protein: CASSLGSASTNEQFF.

The V call is TRBV28, the J call TRBJ1-6, with no clear D. Trimming removed 7 bases from V and 1 base from J, with 17 bases in between. CDR3 size: 17 residues. Germline CDR1 MDHEN, CDR2 SYDVKM. In nucleotides, the CDR3 is TGTGCCAGCACGGTGGTTGGGTTTGGATCCTATAATTCACCCCTCCACTTT. This sequence encodes CASTVVGFGSYNSPLHF.

This clonotype was seen a few times. V and J are TRBV29-1 and TRBJ1-1; unclear D gene. The ends were cut back, 7 bases at V and 1 base at J, with 13 bases in the middle. The CDR3 consists of 13 residues. CDR1 and CDR2 (germline): SQVTM, ANQGSEA. This chain's CDR3 is CSASESPNTEAFF. The CDR3 DNA follows: TGCAGCGCTTCGGAGTCCCCGAACACTGAAGCTTTCTTT.

V and J are TRBV4-2 and TRBJ1-6; the D is unclear. With 2 bases removed from V and 7 bases from J, the gap between germline ends came to 9 bases. Germline V gives CDR1 LGHNA, CDR2 YNFKEQ. This CDR3 is built from 14 residues. The CDR3 spells CASSQLGLNSPLHF. CDR3 DNA sequence: TGTGCCAGCAGCCAACTCGGGTTAAATTCACCCCTCCACTTT.

The V gene is TRBV3-1, the J gene TRBJ1-4, with D unclear. Germline CDR1 reads LGHDT; CDR2 reads YNNKEL (reference sequence). V was cut by 5 bases and J by 5 bases, with 15 bases left in between. The CDR3 runs to 15 residues. The CDR3 reads CASSARGSKNEKLFF. The CDR3 bases are TGTGCCAGCAGCGCCCGGGGATCGAAAAATGAAAAACTGTTTTTT.

This clonotype was counted ten times or more. The chain is built from TRBV12-3 or TRBV12-4 and TRBJ2-7, with 7 bases identical to TRBD1. Trimming at V came to 4 bases and at J to 7 bases, leaving 7 bases not matched to a gene. This CDR3 has 13 amino acids. For the CDR3, the DNA is TGTGCCAGCAGTTCCGGGACAGTAAATGAGCAGTACTTC. It is translated as CASSSGTVNEQYF.

This clonotype was observed many times. This chain links TRBV7-9 with TRBJ1-2; D might be TRBD1 (6 bases). CDR1 is SEHNR and CDR2 is FQNEAQ in the germline V gene (reference sequence). The CDR3 sequence is 13 residues long. With 2 bases removed from V and 6 bases from J, the gap between germline ends came to 10 bases. CDR3 nucleotide sequence: TGTGCCAGCAGCTTATTCCAGGGGCATGGCTACACCTTC. Protein sequence: CASSLFQGHGYTF.

This clonotype showed up many times. The chain combines TRBV27 with TRBJ1-5, with unresolved D. The CDR3 runs to 14 residues. V was cut by 8 bases and J by 2 bases, with 13 bases left in between. From germline, CDR1 is MNHEY and CDR2 SMNVEV (reference sequence). CDR3 in amino acids: CASGSRGGNQPQHF. Written as DNA, the CDR3 is TGTGCCAGCGGCTCGCGGGGTGGCAATCAGCCCCAGCATTTT.

This clonotype came up many times. This chain joins TRBV12-3 or TRBV12-4 and TRBJ1-5; no firm D call. The CDR3 is 11 residues long. Trimming left V 1 base short and J 7 bases short, with 2 bases between. CDR3 in DNA: TGTGCCAGCAGTTTAGGGCAGCCCCAGCATTTT. Translation gives CASSLGQPQHF.

The V call is TRBV27, the J call TRBJ2-3; tentatively, D is TRBD1 or TRBD2 (6 bases each). The CDR3 spans 13 residues. From germline, CDR1 is MNHEY and CDR2 SMNVEV (reference sequence). Trimming stripped 7 bases from V and 4 bases from J, with 12 bases between. CDR3 DNA sequence: TGTGCCAGCAACGGGGGCGGGGCAGATACGCAGTATTTT. This translates into CASNGGGADTQYF.

The chain employs TRBV24-1 and TRBJ2-2; possible D gene TRBD1, 6 bases. Germline V CDR1 and CDR2: KGHDR, SFDVKD. Trimming removed 3 bases from V and 3 bases from J, with 10 bases in between. The CDR3 sequence is 15 residues long. The CDR3 loop reads CATSDINRDTGELFF. The CDR3 DNA sequence: TGTGCCACCAGTGATATCAACAGGGACACCGGGGAGCTGTTTTTT.

This clonotype occurred a few times. The chain is built from TRBV28 and TRBJ2-3; 9 nucleotides align to TRBD2. CDR3 length: 16 amino acids. Germline lookup yields CDR1 MDHEN and CDR2 SYDVKM. V was pared by 5 bases and J by 4 bases, with 10 bases of the junction left unmatched. This chain's CDR3 is CASSALAGGRADTQYF. CDR3 coding DNA: TGTGCCAGCAGTGCCCTGGCGGGGGGGCGCGCAGATACGCAGTATTTT. The full variable domain, with the rest looked up from reference TRBV28 and TRBJ2-3, is DVKVTQSSRYLVKRTGEKVFLECVQDMDHENMFWYRQDPGLGLRLIYFSYDVKMKEKGDIPEGYSVSREKKERFSLILESASTNQTSMYLCASSALAGGRADTQYFGPGTRLTVL.

This clonotype has just a few counts. The genes are TRBV19 and TRBJ1-5; maybe TRBD1 (6 bases). This CDR3 is built from 12 residues. Germline lookup yields CDR1 LNHDA and CDR2 SQIVND (reference sequence). V lost 5 bases and J lost 6, with 8 bases in between. CDR3: CASSQGFQPQHF. The CDR3 region has the DNA TGTGCCAGTAGTCAGGGGTTTCAGCCCCAGCATTTT.

With regard to this clonotype: One end of the junction varies from germline; a read error may be responsible. The chain recombines TRBV10-3 with TRBJ2-1; 12 bases map to TRBD2. Germline V gene sequence: CDR1 ENHRY, CDR2 SYGVKD. CDR3 length equals 15 residues. CDR3 residues: CAVSATSGGYNEQFF. The CDR3 DNA reads as TGTGCCGTCAGCGCAACTAGCGGGGGGTACAATGAGCAGTTCTTC.

The chain uses TRBV11-3 and TRBJ2-7, with 7 bases identical to TRBD2. Germline CDR1 is SGHNT and CDR2 is YENEEA. J lost 5 bases, V lost 6 bases, and 13 bases had no gene match. This CDR3 is 15 amino acids long. Written as DNA, the CDR3 is TGTGCCAGCAGTTACCCCCCGGGAGGTGACGACGAGCAGTACTTC. This translates into CASSYPPGGDDEQYF.

As for this clonotype: The junction differs from germline at one of its ends, possibly a read error. This chain connects TRBV7-9 to TRBJ1-2; D gene uncertain. CDR3 length equals 12 residues. The V gene's germline CDR1 is SEHNR and CDR2 FQNEAQ (reference sequence). The CDR3 loop reads CASGPYNYGYAF. CDR3 sequence (DNA): TGTGCCAGCGGACCGTATAACTATGGCTACGCCTTC.

This clonotype came up a few times. The rearrangement joins TRBV18 to TRBJ1-6; possibly TRBD1 for D (5 bases). V lost 3 bases to trimming and J lost 6 bases, with 9 bases between them. The CDR3 is 14 amino acids. Germline values: CDR1 KGHSH, CDR2 LQKENI. CDR3 sequence reads: CASSPTAANSPLHF. In nucleotides, the CDR3 is TGTGCCAGCTCACCGACAGCGGCTAATTCACCCCTCCACTTT. Full variable domain (remainder filled in from reference TRBV18 and TRBJ1-6): NAGVMQNPRHLVRRRGQEARLRCSPMKGHSHVYWYRQLPEEGLKFMVYLQKENIIDESGMPKERFSAEFPKEGPSILRIQQVVRGDSAAYFCASSPTAANSPLHFGNGTRLTVT.

A remark on this clonotype: As the CDR3 is not closed by the conserved phenylalanine or tryptophan, this likely results from a read error. The chain combines TRBV3-1 with TRBJ2-5; 8 nucleotides line up with TRBD2. The CDR3 has 13 residues. After removal of 4 bases from V and 4 bases from J, the junction contained 2 bases not matched to a gene. CDR1 and CDR2 from the germline V gene are LGHDT and YNNKEL (reference sequence). The CDR3 is CASSLSGVETQYY. In nucleotides, the CDR3 is TGTGCCAGCAGCCTTAGCGGGGTAGAGACCCAGTACTAC.

This clonotype has just a few counts. J is TRBJ1-5 and V is TRBV7-9; TRBD1 is a possible D gene (5 bases). The CDR3 spans 15 residues. Trimming took off 3 bases at V and 3 bases at J, with 12 bases between the two ends. Germline CDR1 is SEHNR and CDR2 is FQNEAQ (reference sequence). The CDR3 spells CASSFGPGTNQPQHF. The CDR3, as DNA: TGTGCCAGCAGCTTTGGGCCGGGGACCAATCAGCCCCAGCATTTT.

The gene calls are TRBV20-1 and TRBJ1-1, with TRBD1 as a possible D gene (6 bases). Between the trimmed V and J ends, which lost 4 bases and 0 bases, there was a span of 24 bases. The CDR3 is made up of 18 amino acids. Germline values: CDR1 DFQATT, CDR2 SNEGSKA (reference sequence). CDR3 coding DNA: TGCAGTGCTAAGGGCAGGGACAATCTTTTTAGGGTGAACACTGAAGCTTTCTTT. Its protein is CSAKGRDNLFRVNTEAFF.

The chain recombines TRBV7-2 with TRBJ1-1; a possible D gene is TRBD1 (5 bases). Germline CDR1 reads SGHTA; CDR2 reads FQGNSA. Trimming removed 8 bases at V and 11 bases at J, with 18 bases between. The CDR3 loop spans 12 amino acids. CDR3 in amino acids: CASSLYGGSAFF. The CDR3, as DNA: TGTGCCAGCTCCCTTTATGGGGGTTCGGCTTTCTTT.

J is TRBJ2-7 and V is TRBV25-1; 9 bases are a match to TRBD1. This CDR3 is built from 16 residues. V lost 5 bases to trimming and J lost 5 bases; unmatched junction nucleotides: 13. Germline-derived CDR1 and CDR2 are MGHDK and SYGVNS. In DNA form, the CDR3 reads TGTGCCAGCAGTTCTCCCCCTGAACAGGGGGCGGACGAGCAGTACTTC. Protein: CASSSPPEQGADEQYF.

J is TRBJ2-7 and V is TRBV7-2, with a tentative D call TRBD2 (5 bases). V was pared by 1 base and J by 7 bases, with 17 bases between. Germline values: CDR1 SGHTA, CDR2 FQGNSA. The CDR3 has 15 amino acids. The CDR3 nucleotides read TGTGCCAGCAGCTTAGATGGTGGCAGGACTCTTGAGCAGTACTTC. Translating gives CASSLDGGRTLEQYF. Full variable domain (remainder filled in from reference TRBV7-2 and TRBJ2-7): GAGVSQSPSNKVTEKGKDVELRCDPISGHTALYWYRQSLGQGLEFLIYFQGNSAPDKSGLPSDRFSAERTGGSVSTLTIQRTQQEDSAVYLCASSLDGGRTLEQYFGPGTRLTVT.

This clonotype was counted at least ten times. This chain uses TRBV6-2 or TRBV6-3 with TRBJ2-5; either TRBD1 or TRBD2 may fit D (5 bases each). Trimming stripped 5 bases from V and 5 bases from J, with 18 bases between. Germline V gene sequence: CDR1 MNHEY, CDR2 SVGEGT. The CDR3 contains 15 residues. CDR3 coding DNA: TGTGCCAGCAGTGCGTGGGACCTTATGGGGGAGACCCAGTACTTC. Its translation is CASSAWDLMGETQYF.

This clonotype has a count of ten or more. This sequence joins TRBV6-5 and TRBJ1-6; D ambiguous. Germline V gives CDR1 MNHEY, CDR2 SVGAGI. Trimming left V 2 bases short and J 7 bases short, with 9 bases between. CDR3 length: 14 residues. This chain's CDR3 is CASSYRFFNSPLHF. As DNA, the CDR3 is TGTGCCAGCAGTTACAGATTCTTCAATTCACCCCTCCACTTT.

This clonotype was seen many times. J is TRBJ2-7 and V is TRBV5-6; D may be TRBD1 (5 bases). CDR1 and CDR2 (germline): SGHDT, YYEEEE. Trimming cost V 1 base and J 4 bases, with 6 bases left between them. The CDR3 spans 12 residues. The CDR3 protein is CASSLWTYEQYF. DNA of the CDR3: TGTGCCAGCAGCTTGTGGACATACGAGCAGTACTTC.